These 17 T cell receptor beta chains originate from one sample sequenced in a study of cytomegalovirus exposure and HLA in healthy donors. The PCR made use of 60 Vbeta and 13 Jbeta primers. Method: immunoSEQ multiplex PCR; TCRdb's copy keeps in-frame clones and lacks some. The sample yields 150,000 to 200,000 clones, 78% seen once. Sample: PBMCs. Receptors originate from a woman aged 25 to 39 in good health and CMV-seropositive.

Only one count was recorded for this clone. The J gene is TRBJ1-1, the V gene TRBV6-5, with D maybe TRBD1 (6 bases). CDR3 length equals 14 residues. V lost 6 bases and J 3 bases, leaving 14 bases between the germline ends. CDR1 and CDR2 (germline): MNHEY, SVGAGI. In DNA form, the CDR3 reads TGTGCCAGCAGGGAATCGGGACACTACACTGAAGCTTTCTTT. This translates into CASRESGHYTEAFF.

The rearrangement joins TRBV7-9 to TRBJ1-6; 7 bases are shared with TRBD1. Trimming removed 2 bases from V and 10 bases from J; junction bases left unmatched: 11. This CDR3 is 16 amino acids long. Germline CDR1 and CDR2: SEHNR and FQNEAQ (reference sequence). The CDR3 coding sequence is TGTGCCAGCAGCTTAAAAACGAGGGGGCCGGGATCACCCCTCCACTTT. It is translated as CASSLKTRGPGSPLHF. Supplemented by reference TRBV7-9 and TRBJ1-6, the full variable domain reads DTGVSQNPRHKITKRGQNVTFRCDPISEHNRLYWYRQTLGQGPEFLTYFQNEAQLEKSRLLSDRFSAERPKGSFSTLEIQRTEQGDSAMYLCASSLKTRGPGSPLHFGNGTRLTVT.

This chain connects TRBV5-4 to TRBJ2-1; 8 bases map to TRBD1. Germline V gene sequence: CDR1 SGHNT, CDR2 YYREEE (reference sequence). J lost 8 bases, V lost 3 bases, and 4 bases had no gene match. CDR3 size: 13 residues. The CDR3 coding sequence is TGTGCCAGCAGCTGGGACAGGCTCTATGAGCAGTTCTTC. This translates into CASSWDRLYEQFF. The whole variable domain, filled in from reference TRBV5-4 and TRBJ2-1, reads ETGVTQSPTHLIKTRGQQVTLRCSSQSGHNTVSWYQQALGQGPQFIFQYYREEENGRGNFPPRFSGLQFPNYSSELNVNALELDDSALYLCASSWDRLYEQFFGPGTRLTVL.

This chain joins TRBV5-1 and TRBJ1-2; D not resolved. Germline V gives CDR1 SGHRS, CDR2 YFSETQ. The CDR3 loop spans 14 amino acids. V dropped 0 bases and J dropped 4 bases, with 10 bases sitting between them. In DNA, the CDR3 is TGCGCCAGCAGCTTGGATCGGGGTTCCTATGGCTACACCTTC. It specifies CASSLDRGSYGYTF. The full variable domain, completed using reference TRBV5-1 and TRBJ1-2, is KAGVTQTPRYLIKTRGQQVTLSCSPISGHRSVSWYQQTPGQGLQFLFEYFSETQRNKGNFPGRFSGRQFSNSRSEMNVSTLELGDSALYLCASSLDRGSYGYTFGSGTRLTVV.

About this clone: One junction end does not reproduce the germline sequence, and a read error may be involved. The chain uses TRBV5-1 and TRBJ1-1, with TRBD1 identical over 9 bases. The germline CDR1 and CDR2 sequences are SGHRS and YFSETQ. CDR3 size: 14 residues. The CDR3 is CASSFKTGGTEASF. The DNA of the CDR3 is TGCGCCAGCAGCTTTAAGACAGGGGGGACTGAAGCTTCCTTT. Using reference TRBV5-1 and TRBJ1-1 for the parts outside the CDR3, the full variable domain is KAGVTQTPRYLIKTRGQQVTLSCSPISGHRSVSWYQQTPGQGLQFLFEYFSETQRNKGNFPGRFSGRQFSNSRSEMNVSTLELGDSALYLCASSFKTGGTEASFGQGTRLTVV.

The V and J genes are TRBV6-5 and TRBJ1-1; possibly TRBD1 for D (5 bases). This CDR3 spans 15 amino acids. Trimming removed 4 bases at V and 5 bases at J, with 17 bases between. The V gene's germline CDR1 is MNHEY and CDR2 SVGAGI. DNA of the CDR3: TGTGCCAGCAGTTCGTCGGCCGGGGGAGGGACTGAAGCTTTCTTT. As protein: CASSSSAGGGTEAFF.

The CDR3 region is CASSVTPVNEKLFF. In DNA form, the CDR3 reads TGTGCCAGCAGCGTAACTCCTGTGAATGAAAAACTGTTTTTT. The rearrangement joins TRBV9 to TRBJ1-4; D is ambiguous. The CDR3 is 14 amino acids. V was trimmed by 1 base and J by 5 bases, leaving 9 bases between them. Germline CDR1 and CDR2: SGDLS and YYNGEE.

The chain links TRBV9 to TRBJ2-1; the D gene is possibly TRBD2 (6 bases). This CDR3 region has 16 residues. The germline gives CDR1 SGDLS, CDR2 YYNGEE. Trimming removed 0 bases from V and 4 bases from J, with 14 bases in between. The CDR3 spells CASSVGAGNPYNEQFF. DNA of the CDR3: TGTGCCAGCAGCGTAGGGGCGGGAAATCCTTACAATGAGCAGTTCTTC.

This clone turned up a few times. This sequence joins TRBV5-8 and TRBJ1-1; no firm D call. V dropped 5 bases and J dropped 7 bases, with 18 bases sitting between them. The germline gives CDR1 SGHTS, CDR2 YDEGEE. This CDR3 region has 14 residues. Written as DNA, the CDR3 is TGTGCCAGCAGTCAACGCGGGGAACCCAGTGAAGCTTTCTTT. This codes for CASSQRGEPSEAFF.

Notes on this clone: Sequence at one end of the junction differs from germline and may be a read error. Other DNA sequences in this sample translate to the same CDR3. The genes are TRBV9 and TRBJ2-2, with D possibly TRBD2 on 6 matching bases. This CDR3 has 16 amino acids. The germline CDR1 and CDR2 sequences are SGDLS and YYNGEE. The CDR3 is CASSVGVGGATGELFF. CDR3 in DNA: TGTGCCAGCAGCGTAGGGGTGGGGGGAGCCACCGGAGAGCTGTTTTTT.

There are a few counts of this clone. This chain uses TRBV13 with TRBJ1-5, with a possible D match to TRBD1 (6 bases). The CDR3 runs to 14 residues. V was trimmed by 5 bases and J by 4 bases, leaving 12 bases between them. CDR1 and CDR2 from the germline V gene are PRHDT and FYEKMQ (reference sequence). The CDR3 DNA reads as TGTGCCAGCAGCGAGGGGGTTCCAAATCAGCCCCAGCATTTT. Protein product: CASSEGVPNQPQHF.

The J gene is TRBJ2-1, the V gene TRBV6-1, with 8 bases lining up with TRBD2. Germline loops: CDR1 MNHNS, CDR2 SASEGT. The V gene end was trimmed by 2 bases and the J gene end by 5 bases; junction bases not matched to a gene: 14. The CDR3 has 18 residues. The CDR3 region has the DNA TGTGCCAGCAGTGAATGGGCCCTGTCCAGCGGGAGCCACAATGAGCAGTTCTTC. It translates to CASSEWALSSGSHNEQFF.

The V gene is TRBV5-4, the J gene TRBJ1-2; D is ambiguous. CDR1 is SGHNT, CDR2 YYREEE, per germline (reference sequence). The ends were cut back, 1 base at V and 6 bases at J, with 7 bases in the middle. The CDR3 runs 12 residues. The CDR3 bases are TGTGCCAGCAGCTTGTTGCAGAATGGCTACACCTTC. Translating gives CASSLLQNGYTF.

In its sample, this clone was seen a few times. The chain has TRBV5-1 and TRBJ1-6, with D possibly being TRBD1 (5 bases). V was trimmed by 5 bases and J by 0 bases, leaving 15 bases between them. CDR3 size: 17 residues. Germline V CDR1 and CDR2: SGHRS, YFSETQ. CDR3 sequence (DNA): TGCGCCAGCAGAGACCCAGGGCTGAGCTCCTATAATTCACCCCTCCACTTT. Its translation: CASRDPGLSSYNSPLHF.

This clone was recorded only once. V gene TRBV27 combines with J gene TRBJ1-5; possible D gene TRBD1, 5 bases. V was pared by 1 base and J by 1 base, with 14 bases between. The CDR3 runs to 17 residues. Germline-derived CDR1 and CDR2 are MNHEY and SMNVEV (reference sequence). The DNA for the CDR3 is TGTGCCAGCAGTTTATATCCCCCATCAGGGAGCAATCAGCCCCAGCATTTT. It yields the protein CASSLYPPSGSNQPQHF.

This chain connects TRBV6-5 to TRBJ1-2; D is undetermined. The CDR3 covers 14 residues. CDR1 MNHEY and CDR2 SVGAGI come from the germline V gene. V was clipped by 6 bases and J by 1 base, with 12 bases between them. The CDR3 region is CASRRDQVNYGYTF. The CDR3 DNA reads as TGTGCCAGCAGAAGAGACCAGGTTAACTATGGCTACACCTTC.

This chain joins TRBV6-1 and TRBJ2-2; TRBD2 is a possible D gene (6 bases). V lost 0 bases, J lost 4 bases, and 9 bases lay in between. In germline, CDR1 is MNHNS, CDR2 SASEGT. The length of the CDR3 is 15 residues. Here the CDR3 reads CASSEAFGGTGELFF. CDR3 coding DNA: TGTGCCAGCAGTGAAGCCTTCGGGGGCACCGGGGAGCTGTTTTTT.